This T cell receptor (beta chain) was identified during a study of Ad26.COV2.S vaccination and SARS-CoV-2 variants listed by TCRdb under 2021. With respect to the entire study: Sequencing of the TCRbeta repertoire served to evaluate the specificity and breadth of SARS-CoV-2-reactive T cell receptors following Ad26.COV2.S vaccination. A total of approximately 30 samples were included in the TCR-sequenced set, comprising about 20 Ad26.COV2.S vaccine recipients, 5 placebo recipients and 8 SARS-CoV-2 convalescent individuals. Results and caveats for the whole study, not just this receptor: The authors noted that total T cell responses may have been underestimated by the TCR breadth and depth analyses. Compared with placebo recipients, Ad26.COV2.S recipients showed higher spike-specific TCR breadth (P = 0.0014). Vaccine and placebo recipients had similar non-spike TCR breadth, a finding consistent with the vaccine containing only spike. Substantial breadth of spike-specific CD8+ and CD4+ T cell responses was reported after vaccination.

Compared with germline, V lacks 4 bases and J lacks 0 bases; bases without a gene match: 8. Taken from cysteine to phenylalanine, the CDR3 has 17 residues. Of all the DNA, just the CDR3 is kept, 51 bases in frame from base 1. From the germline V gene, CDR1 is SGHRS and CDR2 is YFSETQ. With regard to this clone: The target of this receptor is not known. Base qualities are not at hand, and no much larger clone is one base apart.

The sample's time point label, decoded: individuals recovered from natural SARS-CoV-2 infection. The immunoSEQ Assay was used to sequence TCRbeta CDR3 regions. After extraction, genomic DNA underwent amplification by bias-controlled multiplex PCR, followed by high-throughput sequencing. The original pipeline was this. Collapsing and filtering of sequences were performed to quantify the absolute abundance of each unique TCRbeta CDR3 region. T cell fraction was estimated by normalizing TCRbeta template counts to usable DNA, with usable DNA measured through amplification of reference genes found in all nucleated cells. Repertoire TCRs were annotated as SARS-CoV-2-specific when V gene, CDR3 amino acid sequence and J gene were exactly matched to a known reactive TCR set. The reference SARS-CoV-2 TCR set was derived from MIRA and filtered for enrichment in COVID-19-positive ImmuneCODE repertoires, a step that removed public or cross-reactive TCRs. Based on the MIRA antigens, annotated TCRs were further analysed at the level of specific ORF or position within ORF. Depth was the summed frequency of annotated unique rearrangements, while breadth was defined as annotated unique rearrangements over total unique productive rearrangements. Two-sided Wilcoxon rank-sum tests were used to compare TCR breadth between groups. TCRdb carries this immuneACCESS record with in-frame sequences only. Its versions omit some clonotypes, under half of them owing to an unresolved V gene in the studies checked, with the rest unexplained. From that table come the V and J calls and clone size; the DNA was used to work out D and trimming. This sample comprises about 350,000 clones, about 92% of them detected only once. Together, the top ten hold 3.9% of the sample.

The clonotype was recovered from a human donor who had recovered from COVID-19. The rearrangement combines TRBV5-1 with TRBJ1-3; 9 central nucleotides agree with TRBD1. The sample here was peripheral blood, taken after recovery from COVID-19. The CDR3: CASSLTGGKSSGNTIYF. The DNA sequence is TGCGCCAGCAGCCTAACAGGGGGCAAAAGCTCTGGAAACACCATATATTTT.